Below are 22 T cell receptor beta chains sequenced from a single sample in a study of T cells in Graves' hyperthyroidism and ophthalmopathy. What was amplified from RNA transcripts were TCR beta CDR3 regions. First-round RT-PCR targeting the TCR CDR3 was performed with the HTBI primer set. Using its own MiXCR run on the multiplex PCR reads, TCRdb lists one record per CDR3 protein. The top ten clones hold 50% of a sample with fewer than 250,000 distinct CDR3 sequences, 17% of them seen once. Source material: blood. The receptors shown here come from a man over 45 with Graves' hyperthyroidism.

CDR3 in amino acids: CATSATGSSGNTIYF. CDR3 in DNA: TGTGCCACCAGCGCTACAGGGAGCTCTGGAAACACCATATATTTT. The V call is TRBV15, the J call TRBJ1-3; the D gene is possibly TRBD1 (6 bases). The germline V and J ends were trimmed by 5 bases and 0 bases, with 11 bases remaining between them. The germline V gene encodes CDR1 LNHNV and CDR2 YYDKDF (reference sequence). The CDR3 extends over 15 amino acids.

This clonotype was observed at least ten times. V gene TRBV10-3 combines with J gene TRBJ2-3; 7 positions agree with TRBD2. V shed 7 bases, J shed 2 bases, and the junction held 6 bases outside the gene matches. CDR1 ENHRY and CDR2 SYGVKD come from the germline V gene. This CDR3 region has 14 residues. CDR3 protein: CAITQAGITDTQYF. In DNA, the CDR3 is TGTGCCATCACTCAAGCGGGGATCACAGATACGCAGTATTTT.

The chain carries TRBV18 and TRBJ1-6; D is unclear. V dropped 4 bases and J dropped 7 bases, with 11 bases sitting between them. The CDR3 covers 14 residues. CDR1 is KGHSH and CDR2 is LQKENI in the germline V gene. The CDR3 loop reads CASSQEGWNSPLHF. CDR3 DNA sequence: TGTGCCAGCTCACAGGAGGGTTGGAATTCACCCCTCCACTTT.

The chain carries TRBV11-3 and TRBJ2-3, with 11 nucleotides matching TRBD2. The CDR3 covers 18 residues. V was pared by 5 bases and J by 1 base, with 11 bases of the junction left unmatched. Germline V CDR1 and CDR2: SGHNT, YENEEA. CDR3 sequence: CASSPRGTSGSGTDTQYF. The DNA of the CDR3 is TGTGCCAGCAGCCCCCGGGGCACTAGCGGGAGTGGCACAGATACGCAGTATTTT.

At least ten counts were recorded for this clonotype. The chain couples TRBV12-3 or TRBV12-4 to TRBJ2-7; 7 positions match TRBD2. Trimming cost V 6 bases and J 6 bases; bases outside gene matches: 14. The CDR3 runs to 15 residues. The CDR3 nucleotides read TGTGCCAGCAGCCCCCGGGGAGGGCGAGGGCGCGAGCAGTACTTC. Protein sequence: CASSPRGGRGREQYF.

V usage is TRBV19 and J usage is TRBJ2-7; a weak D match, TRBD1 (6 bases). CDR1 LNHDA and CDR2 SQIVND come from the germline V gene (reference sequence). The V end was cut by 3 bases, the J end by 1 base, with 10 bases between. CDR3 length equals 14 residues. The CDR3 is CASSIGRGSYEQYF. For the CDR3, the DNA is TGTGCCAGTAGTATCGGCAGGGGATCCTACGAGCAGTACTTC.

This clonotype was observed at least ten times. V and J are TRBV11-2 and TRBJ2-3; D not resolved. In germline, CDR1 is SGHAT, CDR2 FQNNGV. CDR3 length: 14 amino acids. Deletions cut 6 bases from V and 4 bases from J, with 14 bases between. The CDR3 loop is CASRSNLAADTQYF. CDR3 DNA sequence: TGTGCCAGCAGGTCCAATTTGGCGGCAGATACGCAGTATTTT.

Ten or more counts support this clonotype. The chain links TRBV11-2 to TRBJ2-7; 8 bases match TRBD1. This CDR3 is 15 amino acids long. Germline trimming cut 4 bases from V and 4 bases from J; bases unmatched to any gene: 9. In germline, CDR1 is SGHAT, CDR2 FQNNGV. The CDR3 DNA sequence: TGTGCCAGCAGCTCAGGGGGCTCATCCTTTTACGAGCAGTACTTC. Protein: CASSSGGSSFYEQYF.

V gene TRBV9 combines with J gene TRBJ2-5; 8 bases map to TRBD2. The CDR3 is 13 residues long. The V and J ends lost 6 bases and 1 base, in that order; junction bases with no gene match: 2. The V gene's germline CDR1 is SGDLS and CDR2 YYNGEE. CDR3: CASTGGGQETQYF. The CDR3 DNA follows: TGTGCCAGCACGGGGGGGGGCCAAGAGACCCAGTACTTC.

The CDR3 loop reads CASSGGTLGRAFF. The CDR3 DNA reads TGTGCCAGCAGTGGCGGGACCCTAGGTCGAGCTTTCTTT. The V gene is TRBV27, the J gene TRBJ1-1; TRBD1 is a possible D gene (5 bases). The V and J ends lost 5 bases and 10 bases respectively, with 17 bases between them. The germline gives CDR1 MNHEY, CDR2 SMNVEV (reference sequence). This CDR3 has 13 residues.

This clonotype was detected many times. The chain employs TRBV11-2 and TRBJ2-1; TRBD1 agrees at 8 bases. Germline loops: CDR1 SGHAT, CDR2 FQNNGV. The junction had 3 bases not matched to a gene; V was cut back by 5 bases and J by 3 bases. The CDR3 has 14 residues. CDR3 in DNA: TGTGCCAGCAGCATCGGGACAGGCTACAATGAGCAGTTCTTC. The encoded protein is CASSIGTGYNEQFF.

The chain employs TRBV28 and TRBJ2-1, with 13 bases identical to TRBD2. Germline assignment: CDR1 MDHEN and CDR2 SYDVKM. This CDR3 is 17 amino acids long. The V segment lost 6 bases and the J segment 3 bases; nucleotides outside the gene matches: 8. The CDR3 DNA sequence: TGTGCCAGCAGCCCGACTAGCGGGAGGACTAGCTACAATGAGCAGTTCTTC. Its translation: CASSPTSGRTSYNEQFF. The full variable domain, completed using reference TRBV28 and TRBJ2-1, is DVKVTQSSRYLVKRTGEKVFLECVQDMDHENMFWYRQDPGLGLRLIYFSYDVKMKEKGDIPEGYSVSREKKERFSLILESASTNQTSMYLCASSPTSGRTSYNEQFFGPGTRLTVL.

This clonotype appeared many times. The chain combines TRBV6-2 or TRBV6-3 with TRBJ1-5; 7 nucleotides agree with TRBD1. This CDR3 has 15 amino acids. The V and J ends lost 6 bases and 9 bases, in that order; junction bases with no gene match: 14. From germline, CDR1 is MNHEY and CDR2 SVGEGT. The CDR3 reads CASSTHRGLPGPQHF. CDR3 coding DNA: TGTGCCAGCAGCACTCACAGGGGCCTACCCGGGCCCCAGCATTTT.

This clonotype was picked up many times. This chain joins TRBV6-1 and TRBJ1-2; D ambiguous. The germline V gene has CDR1 MNHNS and CDR2 SASEGT. The CDR3 spans 14 residues. V was pared by 5 bases and J by 1 base, with 11 bases between. CDR3 sequence (DNA): TGTGCCAGCAGTTATAGCCAGAATAACTATGGCTACACCTTC. This sequence encodes CASSYSQNNYGYTF.

The rearrangement uses TRBV7-9 and TRBJ2-3, with 11 bases identical to TRBD2. CDR3 length: 17 amino acids. V lost 5 bases and J lost 3; bases outside the gene matches: 10. CDR1 and CDR2 (germline): SEHNR, FQNEAQ (reference sequence). CDR3 in amino acids: CASSLLMVAGGTDTQYF. CDR3 sequence (DNA): TGTGCCAGCAGCCTCTTGATGGTAGCGGGGGGGACAGATACGCAGTATTTT. The full variable domain, in which reference TRBV7-9 and TRBJ2-3 provide the parts outside the CDR3, is DTGVSQNPRHKITKRGQNVTFRCDPISEHNRLYWYRQTLGQGPEFLTYFQNEAQLEKSRLLSDRFSAERPKGSFSTLEIQRTEQGDSAMYLCASSLLMVAGGTDTQYFGPGTRLTVL.

There are many counts of this clonotype. The chain is built from TRBV7-2 and TRBJ2-7; 8 bases match TRBD1. Germline V CDR1 and CDR2: SGHTA, FQGNSA. The CDR3 spans 15 residues. V shed 1 base, J shed 5 bases, and the junction held 7 bases outside the gene matches. CDR3 DNA: TGTGCCAGCAGCTTAGGTGGTCAGGGGGCGGACGAGCAGTACTTC. Translated: CASSLGGQGADEQYF.

This clonotype showed up many times. V and J are TRBV6-1 and TRBJ2-7, with D hard to call. The CDR3 sequence is 12 residues long. CDR1 and CDR2 (germline): MNHNS, SASEGT. With 2 bases removed from V and 9 bases from J, the gap between germline ends came to 11 bases. The CDR3 loop reads CASSEPPSRQYF. In DNA form, the CDR3 reads TGTGCCAGCAGTGAACCGCCGAGCAGGCAGTACTTC.

This clonotype occurred once. The chain combines TRBV20-1 with TRBJ1-3, with a tentative D call TRBD1 (6 bases). Germline assignment: CDR1 DFQATT and CDR2 SNEGSKA (reference sequence). The CDR3 has 13 residues. The CDR3 loop is CGPQAGDGNTIYF. CDR3 nucleotide sequence: TGCGGACCCCAGGCAGGGGATGGAAACACCATATATTTT.

This chain links TRBV25-1 with TRBJ2-1; 9 positions agree with TRBD2. This CDR3 contains 14 residues. The V segment lost 7 bases and the J segment 3 bases; nucleotides outside the gene matches: 4. CDR1 and CDR2 from the germline V gene are MGHDK and SYGVNS. CDR3 region: CASNSGSGYNEQFF. The CDR3 DNA reads as TGTGCCAGCAATAGCGGGAGCGGCTACAATGAGCAGTTCTTC.

The chain combines TRBV9 with TRBJ1-2, with 8 bases lining up with TRBD1. The length of the CDR3 is 14 residues. Unmatched junction bases numbered 4, after V lost 4 bases and J lost 2 bases. The germline gives CDR1 SGDLS, CDR2 YYNGEE. The DNA of the CDR3 is TGTGCCAGCAGCCAGGGGGCGTGGAACTATGGCTACACCTTC. This translates into CASSQGAWNYGYTF.

This clonotype was observed at least ten times. The chain recombines TRBV5-5 with TRBJ2-1, with 10 positions matching TRBD2. The germline V gene encodes CDR1 SGHKS and CDR2 YYEKEE (reference sequence). The CDR3 length is 15 residues. Losses at the gene ends were 4 bases for V and 6 bases for J; bases not matched to a gene: 7. In DNA, the CDR3 is TGTGCCAGCAGCCCGAGCGGGAGGGCCGGCAATGAGCAGTTCTTC. Encoded protein: CASSPSGRAGNEQFF.

This sequence joins TRBV6-2 or TRBV6-3 and TRBJ1-5, with a possible D match to TRBD1 (5 bases). CDR1 MNHEY and CDR2 SVGEGT come from the germline V gene. The length of the CDR3 is 15 residues. The germline V and J ends were trimmed by 0 bases and 7 bases, with 13 bases remaining between them. The CDR3 region has the DNA TGTGCCAGCAGTTACTCGGGGGGGGTGAGCCAGCCCCAGCATTTT. It is translated as CASSYSGGVSQPQHF.